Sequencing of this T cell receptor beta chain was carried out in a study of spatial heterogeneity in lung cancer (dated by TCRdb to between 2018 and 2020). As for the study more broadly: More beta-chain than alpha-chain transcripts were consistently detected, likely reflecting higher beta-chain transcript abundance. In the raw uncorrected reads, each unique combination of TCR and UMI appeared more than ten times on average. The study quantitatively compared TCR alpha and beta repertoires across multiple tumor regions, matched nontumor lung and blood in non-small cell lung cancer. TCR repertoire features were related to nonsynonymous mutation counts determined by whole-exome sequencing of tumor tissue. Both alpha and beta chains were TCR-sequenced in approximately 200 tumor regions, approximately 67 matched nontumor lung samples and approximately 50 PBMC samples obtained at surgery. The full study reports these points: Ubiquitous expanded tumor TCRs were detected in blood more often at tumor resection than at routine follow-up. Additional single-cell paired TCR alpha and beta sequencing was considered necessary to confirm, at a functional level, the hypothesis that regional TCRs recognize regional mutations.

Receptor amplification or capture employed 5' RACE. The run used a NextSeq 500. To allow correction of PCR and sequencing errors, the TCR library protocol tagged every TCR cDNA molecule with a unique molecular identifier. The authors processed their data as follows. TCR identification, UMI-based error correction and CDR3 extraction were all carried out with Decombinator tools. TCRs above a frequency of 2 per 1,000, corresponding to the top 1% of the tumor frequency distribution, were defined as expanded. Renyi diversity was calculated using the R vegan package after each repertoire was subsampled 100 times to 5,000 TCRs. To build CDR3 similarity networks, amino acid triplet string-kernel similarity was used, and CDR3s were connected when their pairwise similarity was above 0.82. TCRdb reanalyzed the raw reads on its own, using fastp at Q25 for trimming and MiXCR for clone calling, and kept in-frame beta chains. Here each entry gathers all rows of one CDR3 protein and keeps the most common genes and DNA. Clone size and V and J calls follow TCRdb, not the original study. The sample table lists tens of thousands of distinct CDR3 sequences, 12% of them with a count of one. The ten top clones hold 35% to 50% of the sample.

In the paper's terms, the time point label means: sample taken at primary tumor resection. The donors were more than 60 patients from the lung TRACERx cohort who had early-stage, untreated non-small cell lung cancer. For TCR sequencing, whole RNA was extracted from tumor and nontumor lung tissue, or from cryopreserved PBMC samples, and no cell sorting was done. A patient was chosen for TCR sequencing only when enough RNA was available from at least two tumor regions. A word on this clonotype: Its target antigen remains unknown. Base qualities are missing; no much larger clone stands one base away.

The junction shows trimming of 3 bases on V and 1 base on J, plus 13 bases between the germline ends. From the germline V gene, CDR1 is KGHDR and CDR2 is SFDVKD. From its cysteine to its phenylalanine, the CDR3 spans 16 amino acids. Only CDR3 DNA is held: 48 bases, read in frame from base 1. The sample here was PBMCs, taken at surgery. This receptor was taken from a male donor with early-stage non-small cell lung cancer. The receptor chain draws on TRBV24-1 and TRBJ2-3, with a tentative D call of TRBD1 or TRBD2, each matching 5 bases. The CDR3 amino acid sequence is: CATSDVGGRGTDTQYF. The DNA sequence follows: TGTGCCACCAGTGATGTTGGGGGACGAGGCACAGATACGCAGTATTTT.